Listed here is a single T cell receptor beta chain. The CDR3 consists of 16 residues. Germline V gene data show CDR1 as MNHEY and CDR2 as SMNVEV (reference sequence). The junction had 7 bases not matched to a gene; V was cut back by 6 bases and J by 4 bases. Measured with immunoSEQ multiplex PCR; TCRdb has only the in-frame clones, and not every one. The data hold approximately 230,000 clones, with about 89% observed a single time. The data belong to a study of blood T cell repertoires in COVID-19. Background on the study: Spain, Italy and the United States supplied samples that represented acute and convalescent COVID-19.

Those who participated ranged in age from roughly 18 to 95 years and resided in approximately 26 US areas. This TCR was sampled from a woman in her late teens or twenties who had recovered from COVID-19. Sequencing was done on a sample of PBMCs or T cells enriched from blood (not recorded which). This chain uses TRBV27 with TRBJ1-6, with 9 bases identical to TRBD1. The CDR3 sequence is CASSGQGSFYNSPLHF. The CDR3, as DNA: TGTGCCAGCAGCGGACAGGGGTCGTTTTATAATTCACCCCTCCACTTT.